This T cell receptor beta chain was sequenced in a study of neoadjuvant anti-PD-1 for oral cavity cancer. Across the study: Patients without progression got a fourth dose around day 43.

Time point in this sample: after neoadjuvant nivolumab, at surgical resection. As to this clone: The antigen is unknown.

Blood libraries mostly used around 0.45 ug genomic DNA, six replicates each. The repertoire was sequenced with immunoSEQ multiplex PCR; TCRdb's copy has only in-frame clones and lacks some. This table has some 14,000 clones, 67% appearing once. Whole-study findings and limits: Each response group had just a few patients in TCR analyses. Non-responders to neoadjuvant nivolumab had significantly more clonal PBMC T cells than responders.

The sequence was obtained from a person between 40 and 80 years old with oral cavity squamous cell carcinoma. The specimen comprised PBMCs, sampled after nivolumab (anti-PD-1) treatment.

The CDR3 sequence: CASSLETTSGELFF. The CDR3 bases are TGCGCCAGCAGCTTGGAAACAACGTCCGGGGAGCTGTTTTTT. The rearrangement links TRBV5-1 to TRBJ2-2; D remains unclear. Trimming took off 0 bases at V and 6 bases at J, with 9 bases between the two ends. The CDR3 loop spans 14 amino acids. Germline V CDR1 and CDR2: SGHRS, YFSETQ.